A selection of T cell receptor beta chains follows, all from one sample in a study of a mutant IDH1 vaccine in newly diagnosed glioma. These TCRs' antigens remain unknown. Repertoires were generated with immunoSEQ multiplex PCR, while TCRdb's copy carries only in-frame clones and drops some. The repertoire holds some 59,000 clones, around 89% seen once, with 1.9% in the top ten. The sample here was PBMCs, taken from a glioma patient whose treatment included an IDH1 peptide vaccine. These receptors all come from a man aged 35 to 55 with glioma. CDR3s include the opening cysteine and the closing phenylalanine or tryptophan.

TRBV19 CASSIYGTVEKLFF
TRBV7-8 CASSQAGQGIRNEQFF
TRBV7-2 CASSRKGLNTEAFF
TRBV7-3 CASSPRRASGSGATGELFF
TRBV7-6 CASSLAGGGASEQYF
TRBV19 CASKGAPWHDEQFF
TRBV4-3 CASSQDLGPGSNQPQHF
TRBV9 CASSAPKPGLTYQETQYF
TRBV5-4 CASSWVPGSGANVLTF
TRBV4-1 CASSQAGTSSYNEQFF
TRBV7-9 CASSLNLGQETQYF
TRBV5-6 CASSVKGLASQETQYF
TRBV29-1 CSVEPRAGVDEQFF
TRBV10-3 CAIRKTGEGSEAFF
TRBV6-5 CASSYSPRITNEQFF